The 26 T cell receptor beta chains reported below all come from one sample, sequenced in a study of blood T cell repertoires in COVID-19. Some clones are missing from TCRdb's copy, which holds only in-frame ones; the method was immunoSEQ multiplex PCR. The sample holds roughly 77,000 clones; around four fifths are singletons and the top ten take about 10%. Source material: peripheral blood. The receptors originated from a human donor in a cohort sampled during active COVID-19.

This chain uses TRBV2 with TRBJ2-5; TRBD1 matches at 7 bases. The V gene's germline CDR1 is SNHLY and CDR2 FYNNEI. With V trimmed by 5 bases and J by 13 bases, 13 bases remained unmatched. The CDR3 extends over 13 amino acids. The DNA for the CDR3 is TGTGCCAGCAGTTATGACCCCCGGGACAGTCGGTACTTC. Translating it yields CASSYDPRDSRYF. Full variable domain (missing parts from reference TRBV2 and TRBJ2-5): EPEVTQTPSHQVTQMGQEVILRCVPISNHLYFYWYRQILGQKVEFLVSFYNNEISEKSEIFDDQFSVERPDGSNFTLKIRSTKLEDSAMYFCASSYDPRDSRYFGPGTRLLVL.

CDR3 bases: TGTGCCAGCAGCCAAGGCTCTAGAGGGTCAGAGACCCAGTACTTC. This gives the protein CASSQGSRGSETQYF. The chain uses TRBV3-1 (or the pseudogene TRBV3-2) and TRBJ2-5; weak D call: TRBD2 (5 bases). V lost 1 base and J 4 bases, leaving 13 bases between the germline ends. CDR3 length: 15 residues. Germline CDR1 is LGHDT and CDR2 is YNNKEL (reference sequence).

The V gene is TRBV6-1, the J gene TRBJ2-1; 15 positions match TRBD2. V lost 4 bases, J lost 7 bases, and 5 bases stayed unmatched. Germline loops: CDR1 MNHNS, CDR2 SASEGT. This CDR3 has 16 amino acids. The CDR3 bases are TGTGCCAGCAGTGGGACTAGCGGGGGGGCCAAAAATGAGCAGTTCTTC. This codes for CASSGTSGGAKNEQFF.

This clone was counted once. The chain uses TRBV7-3 and TRBJ2-5; tentative D call: TRBD1 (6 bases). Germline-derived CDR1 and CDR2 are SGHTA and FQGTGA. The CDR3 length is 14 residues. V dropped 5 bases and J dropped 5 bases, with 15 bases sitting between them. CDR3 nucleotides: TGTGCCAGCAGCCCGGGACATTCCTCCGAGACCCAGTACTTC. Its protein product is CASSPGHSSETQYF.

A single count supports this clone. This chain uses TRBV5-4 with TRBJ1-1; 10 bases map to TRBD1. The J segment lost 6 bases and the V segment lost 4 bases, leaving 12 bases of the junction unmatched. This CDR3 spans 16 amino acids. Per germline, CDR1 SGHNT and CDR2 YYREEE (reference sequence). The CDR3 here is CASSGGQGRSSSEAFF. CDR3 sequence (DNA): TGTGCCAGCAGCGGGGGACAGGGGAGGTCGAGTTCTGAAGCTTTCTTT.

This clone was seen only a few times. The chain combines TRBV2 with TRBJ2-7, with D unresolved. Germline V gene sequence: CDR1 SNHLY, CDR2 FYNNEI. V was clipped by 3 bases and J by 0 bases, with 6 bases between them. CDR3 length equals 13 residues. In DNA, the CDR3 is TGTGCCAGCAGTGACCTTGTCTCCTACGAGCAGTACTTC. It codes for CASSDLVSYEQYF.

The rearrangement links TRBV2 to TRBJ2-7; 7 nucleotides agree with TRBD1. The V gene's germline CDR1 is SNHLY and CDR2 FYNNEI. This CDR3 comprises 14 residues. The ends lost 6 bases at V and 2 bases at J; junction bases unmatched: 7. Here the CDR3 DNA reads TGTGCCAGCAGCCTACAGGGGCCCCCCTACGAGCAGTACTTC. It yields the protein CASSLQGPPYEQYF.

The V call is TRBV5-1, the J call TRBJ2-3; weak D call: TRBD2 (7 bases). Germline CDR1 is SGHRS and CDR2 is YFSETQ. The CDR3 runs to 14 residues. The V and J ends lost 4 bases and 1 base respectively, with 10 bases between them. The CDR3 protein is CASSAGAGTDTQYF. The CDR3 nucleotides are TGCGCCAGCAGCGCGGGGGCTGGCACAGATACGCAGTATTTT.

The rearrangement links TRBV2 to TRBJ2-5, with 7 nucleotides matching TRBD2. Germline V gives CDR1 SNHLY, CDR2 FYNNEI. Trimming removed 3 bases from V and 5 bases from J; junction bases left unmatched: 6. The CDR3 has 14 amino acids. The CDR3 loop reads CASSDYLAEETQYF. The CDR3 DNA reads as TGTGCCAGCAGTGATTATCTAGCGGAGGAGACCCAGTACTTC.

In nucleotides, the CDR3 is TGCGCCAGCAGCCACGGGACTACCTACACCGGGGAGCTGTTTTTT. This sequence encodes CASSHGTTYTGELFF. The V call is TRBV5-1, the J call TRBJ2-2, with 7 positions matching TRBD2. The CDR3 length is 15 residues. V lost 4 bases to trimming and J lost 3 bases; unmatched junction nucleotides: 6. Germline V gene sequence: CDR1 SGHRS, CDR2 YFSETQ.

The chain combines TRBV10-1 with TRBJ2-5, with D possibly being TRBD2 (6 bases). The ends were cut back, 5 bases at V and 2 bases at J, with 9 bases in the middle. Germline lookup yields CDR1 WNHNN and CDR2 SYGVQD (reference sequence). The CDR3 is 13 residues long. As DNA, the CDR3 is TGCGCCAGCAGTAGGGACTCACAAGAGACCCAGTACTTC. Amino acids: CASSRDSQETQYF.

The chain recombines TRBV15 with TRBJ2-7, with a tentative D call TRBD2 (5 bases). V was cut by 1 base and J by 3 bases, with 10 bases left in between. The V gene's germline CDR1 is LNHNV and CDR2 YYDKDF (reference sequence). CDR3 length equals 14 residues. This CDR3 reads CATSRVAGLYEQYF. The CDR3 region has the DNA TGTGCCACCAGCAGAGTAGCCGGACTCTACGAGCAGTACTTC.

Comments on this clone: A read error may account for a junction end that differs from germline. The chain employs TRBV5-4 and TRBJ2-7, with D tentatively TRBD2 (6 bases). The germline CDR1 and CDR2 sequences are SGHNT and YYREEE (reference sequence). The CDR3 length is 13 residues. The CDR3 DNA reads as TGTGCCAGCAGCTTGTGGCCCCTTACCGGGGGAGAATTC. Translated: CASSLWPLTGGEF. The full variable domain, rest sourced from reference TRBV5-4 and TRBJ2-7, is ETGVTQSPTHLIKTRGQQVTLRCSSQSGHNTVSWYQQALGQGPQFIFQYYREEENGRGNFPPRFSGLQFPNYSSELNVNALELDDSALYLCASSLWPLTGGEFGPGTRLTVT.

This rearrangement joins TRBV6-2 or TRBV6-3 to TRBJ1-1; 8 nucleotides line up with TRBD1. The CDR3 has 15 residues. V dropped 5 bases and J dropped 6; count of bases not matched to a gene: 11. Germline V gene data show CDR1 as MNHEY and CDR2 as SVGEGT. For the CDR3, the DNA is TGTGCCAGCAGTCCCCGGGACAGGTTTGTCTCTGAAGCTTTCTTT. Protein product: CASSPRDRFVSEAFF.

The chain combines TRBV2 with TRBJ2-7; 9 nucleotides align to TRBD1. V shed 7 bases, J shed 7 bases, and the junction held 5 bases outside the gene matches. CDR1 and CDR2 from the germline V gene are SNHLY and FYNNEI. The CDR3 covers 12 residues. The CDR3 region is CASKGQGEEQYF. DNA of the CDR3: TGTGCCAGCAAGGGACAGGGCGAAGAGCAGTACTTC.

There are a few counts of this clone. The gene calls are TRBV5-1 and TRBJ1-6; D is possibly TRBD1 (6 bases). Trimming left V 0 bases short and J 8 bases short, with 15 bases between. CDR3 length: 16 amino acids. In germline, CDR1 is SGHRS, CDR2 YFSETQ. This CDR3 is CASSLDGGRGDSPLHF. DNA for the CDR3: TGCGCCAGCAGCTTGGATGGCGGCAGGGGTGATTCACCCCTCCACTTT.

The V call is TRBV6-6, the J call TRBJ1-1; D is possibly TRBD1 (5 bases). CDR1 MNHNY and CDR2 SVGAGI come from the germline V gene (reference sequence). Trimming cost V 2 bases and J 4 bases, with 14 bases left between them. The CDR3 extends over 15 amino acids. CDR3 loop: CASSYGGGKVTEAFF. The DNA of the CDR3 is TGTGCCAGCAGTTACGGGGGGGGGAAAGTCACTGAAGCTTTCTTT.

This clone occurred a few times. The chain employs TRBV29-1 and TRBJ2-7, with 7 bases fitting TRBD1. The V and J ends lost 4 bases and 2 bases, in that order; junction bases with no gene match: 2. This CDR3 is built from 12 residues. Per germline, CDR1 SQVTM and CDR2 ANQGSEA. CDR3 DNA sequence: TGCAGCGTTGGGGGACAGCCCTACGAGCAGTACTTC. Residues: CSVGGQPYEQYF.

The gene calls are TRBV6-6 and TRBJ2-3, with 7 nucleotides matching TRBD1. Losses at the gene ends were 2 bases for V and 4 bases for J; bases not matched to a gene: 9. Germline V gene lookup returns CDR1 MNHNY and CDR2 SVGAGI (reference sequence). This CDR3 has 16 residues. CDR3 coding DNA: TGTGCCAGCAGTTACCGCTCCGGGACAGTCCCAGATACGCAGTATTTT. Its protein product is CASSYRSGTVPDTQYF.

This chain uses TRBV19 with TRBJ2-1; the match to TRBD2 covers 9 bases. Trimming cost V 5 bases and J 7 bases; bases outside gene matches: 9. Germline-derived CDR1 and CDR2 are LNHDA and SQIVND (reference sequence). The CDR3 runs 15 residues. CDR3 sequence reads: CASSHGGGARNEQFF. In DNA form, the CDR3 reads TGTGCCAGTAGTCATGGCGGGGGGGCCAGGAATGAGCAGTTCTTC. Drawing the rest from reference TRBV19 and TRBJ2-1, the complete variable domain is DGGITQSPKYLFRKEGQNVTLSCEQNLNHDAMYWYRQDPGQGLRLIYYSQIVNDFQKGDIAEGYSVSREKKESFPLTVTSAQKNPTAFYLCASSHGGGARNEQFFGPGTRLTVL.

The rearrangement uses TRBV7-2 and TRBJ1-2; D perhaps matches TRBD1 (6 bases). The CDR3 length is 16 residues. V dropped 2 bases and J dropped 5 bases, with 18 bases sitting between them. Germline CDR1 is SGHTA and CDR2 is FQGNSA. The CDR3 loop reads CASSLTPPDSRYGYTF. CDR3 sequence (DNA): TGTGCCAGCAGCTTAACCCCACCGGACAGCCGTTATGGCTACACCTTC. The variable domain in full, with the rest retrieved from reference TRBV7-2 and TRBJ1-2, is GAGVSQSPSNKVTEKGKDVELRCDPISGHTALYWYRQSLGQGLEFLIYFQGNSAPDKSGLPSDRFSAERTGGSVSTLTIQRTQQEDSAVYLCASSLTPPDSRYGYTFGSGTRLTVV.

This sequence joins TRBV6-6 and TRBJ2-3; D remains unclear. V was cut by 7 bases and J by 3 bases, with 11 bases left in between. Germline V CDR1 and CDR2: MNHNY, SVGAGI (reference sequence). The CDR3 is 13 residues long. The CDR3 DNA sequence: TGTGCCAGCACTGGTTACGGGACAGATACGCAGTATTTT. Translating it yields CASTGYGTDTQYF.

The CDR3 coding sequence is TGTGCCAGCAGCCTAGCGGGGACCCAAAGCCGTTATGGCTACACCTTC. This sequence encodes CASSLAGTQSRYGYTF. The gene calls are TRBV14 and TRBJ1-2, with a weak D call TRBD1 (5 bases). This CDR3 has 16 amino acids. CDR1 is SGHDN, CDR2 FVKESK, per germline. The germline V and J ends were trimmed by 4 bases and 5 bases, with 20 bases remaining between them.

The CDR3 is CASSFRLAETQYF. Written as DNA, the CDR3 is TGCGCCAGCAGCTTTCGACTAGCTGAGACCCAGTACTTC. V and J are TRBV4-3 and TRBJ2-5; 7 bases are shared with TRBD2. The V gene's germline CDR1 is LGHNA and CDR2 YSLEER. CDR3 length: 13 residues. V trimming: 5 bases; J trimming: 5 bases; junction bases outside the gene matches: 5.

In this sample, this clone turned up once. The rearrangement links TRBV6-5 to TRBJ1-5; D may be TRBD1 (5 bases). In germline, CDR1 is MNHEY, CDR2 SVGAGI. Trimming removed 0 bases from V and 4 bases from J, with 7 bases in between. This CDR3 comprises 14 residues. The CDR3 loop reads CASSYSKGNQPQHF. The CDR3 DNA is TGTGCCAGCAGTTACTCGAAGGGGAATCAGCCCCAGCATTTT.

The V call is TRBV2, the J call TRBJ2-7; 7 bases match TRBD1. The CDR3 is 13 amino acids. CDR1 is SNHLY, CDR2 FYNNEI, per germline. V trimming: 4 bases; J trimming: 3 bases; junction bases outside the gene matches: 3. Here the CDR3 DNA reads TGTGCCAGCAGTGGGGCAGGGGGCTACGAGCAGTACTTC. Residues: CASSGAGGYEQYF.